This TCR beta chain was sequenced during a study of Graves' ophthalmopathy and Graves' hyperthyroidism. The overall study: No progression to ophthalmopathy over 18 months defined stable hyperthyroidism. The study, taken as a whole, reports: Ophthalmopathy progression was predicted by the model at less than 71% sensitivity and 72% to 80% specificity.

Amplification targeted the TCR beta CDR3 regions, with RNA transcripts as the source material. After a first-round RT-PCR with HTBI primers, a second-round multiplex PCR was run. Each CDR3 protein gets one entry after TCRdb re-called the multiplex PCR reads with MiXCR. The data contain about 1.2 million distinct CDR3 sequences, about two fifths of them seen just once; the ten biggest clones take up roughly 10%. This clonotype has at least ten counts. The antigen remains unidentified. This CDR3 contains 18 residues. The V and J ends lost 2 bases and 8 bases respectively, with 25 bases between them. The germline V gene encodes CDR1 WSHSY and CDR2 SAAADI. Hyperthyroidism patients, all newly diagnosed, had under 2 months' duration and ages of 18 to 65. Enrollment excluded any patients with other autoimmune diseases, uncontrolled infections, pregnancy or lactation.

The genes are TRBV10-2 and TRBJ1-3, with D possibly being TRBD1 (6 bases). The sequence derives from an adult man with Graves' hyperthyroidism. The specimen sequenced was peripheral blood or thyroid tissue (not recorded which). The CDR3 loop is CASSEPDSLLNYGYTIYF. The CDR3 DNA is TGCGCCAGCAGTGAGCCGGACAGTCTTTTAAACTATGGCTACACCATATATTTT.